Sequencing of this TCR beta chain was carried out in a study of T cells in Graves' hyperthyroidism and ophthalmopathy. This clonotype was found many times. Its antigen is not known. In the ophthalmopathy cohort, Clinical Activity Score was at least 3, NOSPECS grade at least 4, and duration under 3 months. Amplified TCR beta CDR3 regions came from RNA transcripts. RT-PCR in the first round (using the HTBI primer set) targeted the TCR CDR3. TCRdb itself ran the multiplex PCR reads through MiXCR, one entry per CDR3 protein. Altogether some 340,000 distinct CDR3 sequences are present, roughly an eighth being singletons, with the ten largest covering almost 35%. General study findings and limits: In blood, most of the thyroid clonotypes expanded above 0.001 were also present. The authors' 13 V-J model separated ophthalmopathy from stable hyperthyroidism.

The CDR3 sequence is 11 residues long. Germline lookup yields CDR1 DFQATT and CDR2 SNEGSKA (reference sequence). V was cut by 2 bases and J by 6 bases, with 5 bases left in between. This TCR was sampled from a woman between 35 and 50 years old with Graves' ophthalmopathy. V and J are TRBV20-1 and TRBJ2-1; D call uncertain. The sequenced material came from blood. CDR3 nucleotide sequence: TGCAGTGCTAGACTGATCAATGAGCAGTTCTTC. Protein sequence: CSARLINEQFF.